This T cell receptor beta chain was obtained from a study of beta chain features in type 1 diabetes. Study at large: Examination covered almost 110,000,000 sorted cells spanning all samples.

Investigators reverse transcribed all isolated RNA, so they sequenced expressed TCRB transcripts. Repertoires were generated with immunoSEQ multiplex PCR, while TCRdb's copy carries only in-frame clones and drops some. Seen here are some 410,000 clones, approximately 13% observed once, and the top ten hold less than 0.04%. Study-level results: Whether HLA type affects TCRB rearrangement stayed undetermined in the present work.

Of note for this clone: As yet, its antigen is unknown.

The length of the CDR3 is 14 residues. The chain has TRBV21-1 and TRBJ1-1. TRBV21-1 is a pseudogene locus. The clonotype originates from a man between 25 and 39 years old in good health. The sequenced sample consisted of naive CD4+ T cells from blood. The CDR3 DNA reads as TGTGCCAGCAGCAAAGATGGCCGGGAAACTGAAGCTTTCTTT. Protein product: CASSKDGRETEAFF.